The 5 T cell receptor beta chains reported below all come from one sample, sequenced in a study of OX40 agonist ivuxolimab in advanced cancers. The assay was immunoSEQ multiplex PCR, and TCRdb's table has in-frame clones only and misses some. The top ten hold 2% to 3% of the sample, which has about 47,000 clones, roughly 82% seen once. The input for sequencing was CD4+ or CD8+ T cells sorted from blood, taken in a trial of the OX40 agonist ivuxolimab. The receptors were sampled from an adult with an advanced solid tumor such as melanoma, head and neck, liver or kidney cancer.

The J gene is TRBJ2-7, the V gene TRBV20-1; D gene unclear. V lost 0 bases and J 3 bases, leaving 3 bases between the germline ends. Per germline, CDR1 DFQATT and CDR2 SNEGSKA (reference sequence). CDR3 length: 11 residues. The CDR3 nucleotides are TGCAGTGCTAGAGACTACTACGAGCAGTACTTC. Protein product: CSARDYYEQYF.

The V gene is TRBV21-1, the J gene TRBJ1-1; TRBD1, as called in the table, went unchecked against the DNA. TRBV21-1 is marked as a pseudogene. The CDR3 runs to 17 residues. This chain's CDR3 is CASSKGAGESMNTEAFF. The CDR3 nucleotides are TGTGCCAGCAGCAAAGGGGCAGGGGAGAGTATGAACACTGAAGCTTTCTTT.

The rearrangement uses TRBV11-2 and TRBJ1-4, with D tentatively TRBD1 (6 bases). The CDR3 runs to 15 residues. Germline assignment: CDR1 SGHAT and CDR2 FQNNGV. Trimming took off 6 bases at V and 3 bases at J, with 14 bases between the two ends. Here the CDR3 reads CASSRTGSSNEKLFF. The DNA of the CDR3 is TGTGCCAGCAGTCGTACAGGGTCATCTAATGAAAAACTGTTTTTT.

A few counts support this clone. The chain joins TRBV19 to TRBJ2-7; the D is unclear. The CDR3 length is 14 residues. V lost 1 base and J 1 base, leaving 8 bases between the germline ends. The germline V gene has CDR1 LNHDA and CDR2 SQIVND (reference sequence). The CDR3 DNA sequence: TGTGCCAGTAGTATAGGTGGCAGTTCCTACGAGCAGTACTTC. Encoded protein: CASSIGGSSYEQYF.

V usage is TRBV7-9 and J usage is TRBJ2-1; tentative D call: TRBD1 (6 bases). From germline, CDR1 is SEHNR and CDR2 FQNEAQ (reference sequence). V lost 4 bases and J 14 bases, leaving 21 bases between the germline ends. CDR3 length: 14 amino acids. The chain's CDR3 is CASSSPPFTDREFF. The CDR3 bases are TGTGCCAGCAGCTCCCCCCCCTTTACGGACAGAGAGTTCTTC.